The 3 T cell receptor beta chains presented below share a single source sample, sequenced in a study of CD8 T cells in ankylosing spondylitis. Study findings and constraints: Ankylosing spondylitis blood appeared to carry a characteristic TCR beta motif of roughly eight highly homologous variants.

No antigen is known for these receptors. Using its own MiXCR run on the 5' RACE reads, TCRdb lists one record per CDR3 protein. The sample holds roughly 700,000 distinct CDR3 sequences, roughly 19% seen once. Material: blood, either unsorted or a sorted T cell fraction (not recorded which). These TCRs come from a male donor with ankylosing spondylitis.

This clonotype has at least ten counts. J is TRBJ2-3 and V is TRBV6-4; 8 nucleotides line up with TRBD2. CDR1 is MRHNA and CDR2 is SNTAGT in the germline V gene. The V segment lost 2 bases and the J segment 0 bases; nucleotides outside the gene matches: 4. The CDR3 runs 16 residues. The CDR3 DNA follows: TGTGCCAGCAGTGACCGCGCGGGGGGAAGCACAGATACGCAGTATTTT. Its protein product is CASSDRAGGSTDTQYF.

Many counts were recorded for this clonotype. CDR3 in amino acids: CASSEGPQAVVGTEAFF. Here the CDR3 DNA reads TGCGCCAGCAGTGAGGGCCCACAGGCAGTTGTAGGCACTGAAGCTTTCTTT. V gene TRBV10-1 combines with J gene TRBJ1-1, with D possibly matching TRBD1 (5 bases). With 2 bases removed from V and 4 bases from J, the gap between germline ends came to 20 bases. The CDR3 loop spans 17 amino acids. Per the germline V gene, CDR1 is WNHNN and CDR2 is SYGVQD (reference sequence).

This clonotype was detected only a few times. V is TRBV7-8 and J is TRBJ2-1; tentatively, D is TRBD1 (6 bases). Germline CDR1 SGHVS, CDR2 FQNEAQ. The V gene lost 7 bases and the J gene lost 9 bases, with 25 bases spanning the gap. The CDR3 contains 16 residues. This CDR3 is CASKVAGGQGYAEQFF. The CDR3 DNA is TGTGCCAGCAAGGTGGCGGGCGGGCAGGGGTACGCTGAGCAGTTCTTC.